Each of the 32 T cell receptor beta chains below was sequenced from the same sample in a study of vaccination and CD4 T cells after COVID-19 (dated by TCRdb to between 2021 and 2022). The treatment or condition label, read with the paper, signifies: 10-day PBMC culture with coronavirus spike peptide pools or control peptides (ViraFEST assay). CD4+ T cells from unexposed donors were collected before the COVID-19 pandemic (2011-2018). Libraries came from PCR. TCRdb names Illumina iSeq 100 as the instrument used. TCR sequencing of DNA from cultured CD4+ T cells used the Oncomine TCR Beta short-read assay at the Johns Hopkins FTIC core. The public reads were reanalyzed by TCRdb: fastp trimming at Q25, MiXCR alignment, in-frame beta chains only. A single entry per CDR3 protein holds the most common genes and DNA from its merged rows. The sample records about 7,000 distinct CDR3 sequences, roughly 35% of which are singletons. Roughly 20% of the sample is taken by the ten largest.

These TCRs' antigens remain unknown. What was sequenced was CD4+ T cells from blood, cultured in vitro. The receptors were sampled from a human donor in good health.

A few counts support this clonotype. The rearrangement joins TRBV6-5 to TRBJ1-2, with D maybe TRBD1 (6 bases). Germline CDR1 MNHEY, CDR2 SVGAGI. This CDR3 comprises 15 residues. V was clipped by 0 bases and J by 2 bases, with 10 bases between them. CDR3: CASSYSPGGNYGYTF. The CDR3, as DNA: TGTGCCAGCAGTTACTCACCGGGGGGCAACTATGGCTACACCTTC.

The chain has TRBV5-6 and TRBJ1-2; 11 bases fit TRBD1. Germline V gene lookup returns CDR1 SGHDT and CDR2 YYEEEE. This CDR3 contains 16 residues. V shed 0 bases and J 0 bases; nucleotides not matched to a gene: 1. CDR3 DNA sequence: TGTGCCAGCAGCTTGGGGGACAGGGGGTCTAACTATGGCTACACCTTC. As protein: CASSLGDRGSNYGYTF.

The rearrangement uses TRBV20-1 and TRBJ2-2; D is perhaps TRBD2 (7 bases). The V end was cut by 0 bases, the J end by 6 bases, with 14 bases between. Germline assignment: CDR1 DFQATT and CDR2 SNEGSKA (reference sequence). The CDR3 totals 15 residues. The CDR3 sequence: CSARDPREGAGELFF. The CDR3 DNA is TGCAGTGCTAGAGATCCCAGGGAGGGGGCCGGGGAGCTGTTTTTT.

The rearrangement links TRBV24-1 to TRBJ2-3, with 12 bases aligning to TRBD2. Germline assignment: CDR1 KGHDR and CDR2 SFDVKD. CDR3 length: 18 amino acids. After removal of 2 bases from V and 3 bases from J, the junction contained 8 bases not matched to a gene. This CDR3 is CATSDSTSGRIGTDTQYF. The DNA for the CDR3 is TGTGCCACCAGTGATTCCACTAGCGGGAGGATCGGAACAGATACGCAGTATTTT.

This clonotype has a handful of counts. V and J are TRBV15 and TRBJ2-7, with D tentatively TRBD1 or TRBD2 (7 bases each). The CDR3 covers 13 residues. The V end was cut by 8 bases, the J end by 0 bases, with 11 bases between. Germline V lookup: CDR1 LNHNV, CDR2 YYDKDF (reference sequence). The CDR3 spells CATSRGGSYEQYF. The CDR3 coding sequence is TGTGCCACCTCCAGGGGGGGCTCCTACGAGCAGTACTTC. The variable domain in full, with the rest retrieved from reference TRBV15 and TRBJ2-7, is DAMVIQNPRYQVTQFGKPVTLSCSQTLNHNVMYWYQQKSSQAPKLLFHYYDKDFNNEADTPDNFQSRRPNTSFCFLDIRSPGLGDTAMYLCATSRGGSYEQYFGPGTRLTVT.

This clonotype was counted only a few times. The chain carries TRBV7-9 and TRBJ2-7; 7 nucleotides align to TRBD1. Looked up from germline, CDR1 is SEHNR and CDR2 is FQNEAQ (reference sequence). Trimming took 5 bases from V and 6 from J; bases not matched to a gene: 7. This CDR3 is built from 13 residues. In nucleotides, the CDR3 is TGTGCCAGCAGCCCGAGCCGACAGGGCGAGCAGTACTTC. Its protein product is CASSPSRQGEQYF.

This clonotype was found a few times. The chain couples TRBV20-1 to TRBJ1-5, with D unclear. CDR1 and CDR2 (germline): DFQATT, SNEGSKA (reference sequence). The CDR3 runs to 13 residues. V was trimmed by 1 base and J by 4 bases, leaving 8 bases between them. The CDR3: CSARATENQPQHF. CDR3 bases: TGCAGTGCTAGAGCCACGGAGAATCAGCCCCAGCATTTT.

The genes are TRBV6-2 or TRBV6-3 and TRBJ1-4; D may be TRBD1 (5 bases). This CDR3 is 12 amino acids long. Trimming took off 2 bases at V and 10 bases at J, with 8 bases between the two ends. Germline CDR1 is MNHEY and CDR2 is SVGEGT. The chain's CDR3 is CASSYLGGKLFF. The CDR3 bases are TGTGCCAGCAGTTACCTGGGGGGAAAACTGTTTTTT.

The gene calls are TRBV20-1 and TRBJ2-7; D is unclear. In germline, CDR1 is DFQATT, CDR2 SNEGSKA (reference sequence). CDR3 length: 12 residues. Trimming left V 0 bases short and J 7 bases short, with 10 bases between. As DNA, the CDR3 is TGCAGTGCTAGAGATCTTCAGTTTGAGCAGTACTTC. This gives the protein CSARDLQFEQYF.

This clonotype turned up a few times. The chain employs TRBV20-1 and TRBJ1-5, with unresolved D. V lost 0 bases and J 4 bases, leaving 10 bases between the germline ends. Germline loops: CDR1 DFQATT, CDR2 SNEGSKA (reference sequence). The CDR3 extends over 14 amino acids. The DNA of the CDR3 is TGCAGTGCTAGAGATAGACGGATTAATCAGCCCCAGCATTTT. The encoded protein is CSARDRRINQPQHF.

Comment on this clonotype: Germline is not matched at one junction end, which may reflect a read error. The CDR3, as DNA: TGTGCCTGCAGCTTACGCGGGGGGGCCATGGAGACCCAGTACTTC. This codes for CACSLRGGAMETQYF. The rearrangement uses TRBV7-7 and TRBJ2-5, with 9 bases lining up with TRBD2. Germline CDR1 reads SSHAT; CDR2 reads FNYEAQ (reference sequence). The CDR3 sequence is 15 residues long.

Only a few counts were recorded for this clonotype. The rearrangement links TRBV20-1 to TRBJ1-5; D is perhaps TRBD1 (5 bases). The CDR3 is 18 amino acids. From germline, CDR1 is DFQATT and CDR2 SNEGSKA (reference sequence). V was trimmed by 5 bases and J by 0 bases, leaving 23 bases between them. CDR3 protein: CSAPPDTVKPHSNQPQHF. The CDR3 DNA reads TGCAGTGCTCCCCCGGACACAGTGAAGCCCCATAGCAATCAGCCCCAGCATTTT.

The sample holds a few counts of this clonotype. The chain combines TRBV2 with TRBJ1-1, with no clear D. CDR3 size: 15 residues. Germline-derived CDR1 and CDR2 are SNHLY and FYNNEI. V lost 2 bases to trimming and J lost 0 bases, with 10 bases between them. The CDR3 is CASSELIGVNTEAFF. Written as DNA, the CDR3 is TGTGCCAGCAGTGAATTAATAGGTGTGAACACTGAAGCTTTCTTT.

The CDR3 loop reads CASSSTGTGELFF. As DNA, the CDR3 is TGTGCCAGCTCGTCAACCGGAACCGGGGAGCTGTTTTTT. The V call is TRBV18, the J call TRBJ2-2; no reliable D call. The CDR3 runs 13 residues. From germline, CDR1 is KGHSH and CDR2 LQKENI. V was cut by 6 bases and J by 5 bases, with 10 bases left in between.

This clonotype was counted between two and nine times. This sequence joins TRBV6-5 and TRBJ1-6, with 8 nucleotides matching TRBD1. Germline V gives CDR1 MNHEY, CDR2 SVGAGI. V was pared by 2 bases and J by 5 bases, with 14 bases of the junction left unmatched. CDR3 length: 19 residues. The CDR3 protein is CASSYLGDRPRRDNSPLHF. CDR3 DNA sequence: TGTGCCAGCAGTTACCTTGGGGACAGGCCACGACGAGATAATTCACCCCTCCACTTT.

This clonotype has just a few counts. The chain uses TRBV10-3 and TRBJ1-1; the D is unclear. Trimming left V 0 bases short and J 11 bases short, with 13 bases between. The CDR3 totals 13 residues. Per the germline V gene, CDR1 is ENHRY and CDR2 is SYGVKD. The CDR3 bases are TGTGCCATCAGTGAGTCGCCAGGAATTGGGGCTTTCTTT. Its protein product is CAISESPGIGAFF.

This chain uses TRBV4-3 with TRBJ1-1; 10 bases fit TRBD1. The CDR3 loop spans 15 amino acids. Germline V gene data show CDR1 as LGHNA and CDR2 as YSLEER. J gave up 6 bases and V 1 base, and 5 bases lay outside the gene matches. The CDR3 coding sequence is TGCGCCAGCAGCCAAGGGACAGGGGGTAGTGCTGAAGCTTTCTTT. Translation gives CASSQGTGGSAEAFF.

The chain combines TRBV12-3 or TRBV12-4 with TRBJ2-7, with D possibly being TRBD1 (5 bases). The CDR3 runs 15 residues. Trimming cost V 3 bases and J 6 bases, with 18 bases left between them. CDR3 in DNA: TGTGCCAGCAGTTTTCAGGCCAGGGTGTTGAGCGAGCAGTACTTC. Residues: CASSFQARVLSEQYF.

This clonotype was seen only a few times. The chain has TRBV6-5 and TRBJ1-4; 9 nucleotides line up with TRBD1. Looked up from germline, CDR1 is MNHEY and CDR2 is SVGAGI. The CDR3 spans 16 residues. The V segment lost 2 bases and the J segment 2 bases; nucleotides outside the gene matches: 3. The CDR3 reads CASSYTGQGTNEKLFF. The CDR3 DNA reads TGTGCCAGCAGTTACACGGGACAGGGTACTAATGAAAAACTGTTTTTT.

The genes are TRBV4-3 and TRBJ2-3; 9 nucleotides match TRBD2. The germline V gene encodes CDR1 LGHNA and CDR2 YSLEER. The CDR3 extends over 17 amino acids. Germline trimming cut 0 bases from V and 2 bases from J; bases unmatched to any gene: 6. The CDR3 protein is CASSQDPAGGITDTQYF. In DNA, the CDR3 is TGCGCCAGCAGCCAAGATCCGGCGGGGGGGATCACAGATACGCAGTATTTT.

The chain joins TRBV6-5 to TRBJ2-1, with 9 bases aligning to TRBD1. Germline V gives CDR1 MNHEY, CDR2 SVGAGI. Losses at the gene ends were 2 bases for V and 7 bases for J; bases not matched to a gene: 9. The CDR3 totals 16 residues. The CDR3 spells CASSYRGQGPKNEQFF. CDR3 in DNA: TGTGCCAGCAGTTACCGCGGACAGGGGCCGAAGAATGAGCAGTTCTTC.

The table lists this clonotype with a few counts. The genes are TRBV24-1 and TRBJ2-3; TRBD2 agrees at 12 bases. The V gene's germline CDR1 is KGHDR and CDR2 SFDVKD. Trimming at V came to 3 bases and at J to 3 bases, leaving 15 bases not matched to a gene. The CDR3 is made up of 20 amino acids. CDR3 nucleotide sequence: TGTGCCACCAGTGATCCCGAAGGAGGCACTAGCGGGGGGACGACAGATACGCAGTATTTT. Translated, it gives CATSDPEGGTSGGTTDTQYF.

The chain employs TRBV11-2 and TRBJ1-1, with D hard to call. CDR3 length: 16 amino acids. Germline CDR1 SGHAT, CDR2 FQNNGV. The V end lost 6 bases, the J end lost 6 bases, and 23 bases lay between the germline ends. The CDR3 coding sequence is TGTGCCAGCAGACGCTTAAGGGCGGGGATTAACTCTGAAGCTTTCTTT. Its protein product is CASRRLRAGINSEAFF.

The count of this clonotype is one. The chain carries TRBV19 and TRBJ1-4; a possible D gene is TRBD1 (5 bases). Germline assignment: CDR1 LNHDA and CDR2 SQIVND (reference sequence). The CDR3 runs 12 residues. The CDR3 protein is CGSRRGNEKLFF. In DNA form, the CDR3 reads TGTGGCTCTAGGAGGGGTAATGAAAAACTGTTTTTT.

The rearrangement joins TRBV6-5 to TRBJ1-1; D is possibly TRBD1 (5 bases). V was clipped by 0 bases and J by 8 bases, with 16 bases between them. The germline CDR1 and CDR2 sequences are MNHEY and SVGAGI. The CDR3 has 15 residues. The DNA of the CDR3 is TGTGCCAGCAGTTACTCCAGGGAGACCCTTGGCGAAGCTTTCTTT. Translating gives CASSYSRETLGEAFF.

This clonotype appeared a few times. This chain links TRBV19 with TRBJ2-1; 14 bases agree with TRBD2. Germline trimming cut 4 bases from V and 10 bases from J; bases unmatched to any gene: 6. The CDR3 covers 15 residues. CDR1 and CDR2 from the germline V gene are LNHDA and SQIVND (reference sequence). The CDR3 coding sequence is TGTGCCAGTAGTACGGGACTAGCGGGAGTGGACGAGCAGTTCTTC. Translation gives CASSTGLAGVDEQFF.

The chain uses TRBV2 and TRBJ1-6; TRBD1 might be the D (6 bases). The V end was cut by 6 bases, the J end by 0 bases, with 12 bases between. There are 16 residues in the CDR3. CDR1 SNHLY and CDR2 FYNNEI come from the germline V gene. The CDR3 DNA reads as TGTGCCAGCAGGGACGACAGGAGCTCCTATAATTCACCCCTCCACTTT. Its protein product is CASRDDRSSYNSPLHF.

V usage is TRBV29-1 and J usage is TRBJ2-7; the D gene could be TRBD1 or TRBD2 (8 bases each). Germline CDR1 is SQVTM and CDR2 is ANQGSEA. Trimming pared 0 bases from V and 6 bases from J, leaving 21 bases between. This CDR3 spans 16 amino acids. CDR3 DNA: TGCAGCGTTGAAGATCAGGGGGCGGGAGGCTCTTTCGAGCAGTACTTC. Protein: CSVEDQGAGGSFEQYF.

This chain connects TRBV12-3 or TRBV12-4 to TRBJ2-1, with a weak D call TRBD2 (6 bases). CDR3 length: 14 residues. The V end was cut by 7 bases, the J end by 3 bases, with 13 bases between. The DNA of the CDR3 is TGTGCCAGCACCCCATCAGCGGGCTACAATGAGCAGTTCTTC. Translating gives CASTPSAGYNEQFF.

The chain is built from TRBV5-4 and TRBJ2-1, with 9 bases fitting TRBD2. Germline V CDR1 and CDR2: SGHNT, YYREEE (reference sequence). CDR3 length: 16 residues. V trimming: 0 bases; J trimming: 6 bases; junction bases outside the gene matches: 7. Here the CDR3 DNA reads TGTGCCAGCAGCTTGGGTAGCGGGGGCCACCTCAATGAGCAGTTCTTC. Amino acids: CASSLGSGGHLNEQFF.

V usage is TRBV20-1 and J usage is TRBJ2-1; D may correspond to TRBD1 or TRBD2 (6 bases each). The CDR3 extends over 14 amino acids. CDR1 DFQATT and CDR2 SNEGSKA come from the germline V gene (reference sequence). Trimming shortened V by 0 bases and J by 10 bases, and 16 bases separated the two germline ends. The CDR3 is CSARDPLRGEEQFF. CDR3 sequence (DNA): TGCAGTGCTAGAGACCCCCTAAGGGGGGAGGAGCAGTTCTTC.

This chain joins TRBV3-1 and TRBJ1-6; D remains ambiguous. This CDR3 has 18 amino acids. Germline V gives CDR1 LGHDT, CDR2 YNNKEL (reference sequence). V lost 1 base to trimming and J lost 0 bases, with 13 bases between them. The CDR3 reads CASSQGDSESSYNSPLHF. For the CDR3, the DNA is TGTGCCAGCAGCCAAGGGGATAGTGAGAGCTCCTATAATTCACCCCTCCACTTT.